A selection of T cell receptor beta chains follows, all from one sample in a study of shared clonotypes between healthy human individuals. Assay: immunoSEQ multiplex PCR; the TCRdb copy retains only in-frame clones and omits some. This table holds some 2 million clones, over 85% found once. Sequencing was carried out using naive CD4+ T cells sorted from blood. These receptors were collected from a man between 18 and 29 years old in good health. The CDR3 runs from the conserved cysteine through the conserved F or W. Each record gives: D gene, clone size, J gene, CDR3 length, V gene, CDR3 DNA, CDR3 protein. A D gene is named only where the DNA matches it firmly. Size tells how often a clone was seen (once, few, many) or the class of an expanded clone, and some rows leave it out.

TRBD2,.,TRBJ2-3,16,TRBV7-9,TGTGCCAGCAGCCCATTAGCGGGAGAGAGGGCAGATACGCAGTATTTT,CASSPLAGERADTQYF
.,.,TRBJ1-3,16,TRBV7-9,TGTGCCAGCAGCTTTCGGATACCTGGCTCTGGAAACACCATATATTTT,CASSFRIPGSGNTIYF
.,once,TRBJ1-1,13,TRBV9,TGTGCCAGCAGCGTACGGGCGAACACTGAAGCTTTCTTT,CASSVRANTEAFF
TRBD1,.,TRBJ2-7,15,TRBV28,TGTGCCAGCAGTGCACCCGGGACAGGGGGCTACGAGCAGTACTTC,CASSAPGTGGYEQYF
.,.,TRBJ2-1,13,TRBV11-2,TGTGCCAGCAGCCCGAGGTTGGTGAGTGAGCAGTTCTTC,CASSPRLVSEQFF
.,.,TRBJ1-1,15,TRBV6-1,TGTGCCAGCAGCCCATTTTATTATACAGCAATCGAAGCTTTCTTT,CASSPFYYTAIEAFF
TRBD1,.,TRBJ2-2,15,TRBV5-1,TGCGCCAGCAGCCCTGGACAGGGTCCGACCGGGGAGCTGTTTTTT,CASSPGQGPTGELFF
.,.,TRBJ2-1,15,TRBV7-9,TGTGCCAGCAGCTTAGGGGAATATACCTACAATGAGCAGTTCTTC,CASSLGEYTYNEQFF
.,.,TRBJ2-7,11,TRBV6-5,TGTGCCAGCGCGAGGGACTACGAGCAGTACTTC,CASARDYEQYF
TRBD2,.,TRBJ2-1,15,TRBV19,TGTGCCAGTAGTGTCTTAGCGGGGGCGTACAATGAGCAGTTCTTC,CASSVLAGAYNEQFF
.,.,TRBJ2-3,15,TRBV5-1,TGCGCCAGCAGCCCCGACGGGGGCCGAGGAGATACGCAGTATTTT,CASSPDGGRGDTQYF
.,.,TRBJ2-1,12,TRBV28,TGTGCCAGTTGGAACACGGGAGAACGGCAGTTCTTC,CASWNTGERQFF
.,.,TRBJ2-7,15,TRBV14,TGTGCCAGCAGCCAATTTGCGACCAACTCCTACGAGCAGTACTTC,CASSQFATNSYEQYF
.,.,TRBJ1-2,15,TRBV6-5,TGTGCCAGCAGTTACTCGACGCCGGCCAATTATGGCTACACCTTC,CASSYSTPANYGYTF
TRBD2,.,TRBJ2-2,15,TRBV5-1,TGCGCCAGCAGCTTGGTTTCGGGAGGAACCGGGGAGCTGTTTTTT,CASSLVSGGTGELFF
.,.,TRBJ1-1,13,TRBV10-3,TGTGCCATCACCCAAGGACAAAACACTGAAGCTTTCTTT,CAITQGQNTEAFF
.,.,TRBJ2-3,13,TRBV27,TGTGCCAGCAGTTTATCCGGTAGAGATACGCAGTATTTT,CASSLSGRDTQYF
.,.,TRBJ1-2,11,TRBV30,TGTGCCTGGAGCCTACTCGGGGGCTACACCTTC,CAWSLLGGYTF
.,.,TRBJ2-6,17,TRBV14,TGTGCCAGCAGCCAAGAGTTTGGATTGCCTGGGGCCAACGTCCTGACTTTC,CASSQEFGLPGANVLTF
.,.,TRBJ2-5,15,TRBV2,TGTGCCAGCAGTGGAAATGGGGTTTTCCAAGAGACCCAGTACTTC,CASSGNGVFQETQYF
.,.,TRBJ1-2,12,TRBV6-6,TGTGCCAGCAGTTACTCACCCTATGGCTACACCTTC,CASSYSPYGYTF
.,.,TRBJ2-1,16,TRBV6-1,TGTGCCAGCAGTGAAGAGGGACAATCCCCCTACAATGAGCAGTTCTTC,CASSEEGQSPYNEQFF
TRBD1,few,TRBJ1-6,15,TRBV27,TGTGCCAGCAGGGTGGACAGGGGGCAGAATTCACCCCTCCACTTT,CASRVDRGQNSPLHF
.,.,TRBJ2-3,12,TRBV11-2,TGTGCCAGCACCCCGTCCCAGCATACGCAGTATTTT,CASTPSQHTQYF
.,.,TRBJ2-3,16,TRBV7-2,TGTGCCAGCAGCCCCCAAGGTGGGTTGAGCACAGATACGCAGTATTTT,CASSPQGGLSTDTQYF
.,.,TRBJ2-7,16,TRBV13,TGTGCCAGCAGCTTCGAAGGACTACTACACTCCTACGAGCAGTACTTC,CASSFEGLLHSYEQYF